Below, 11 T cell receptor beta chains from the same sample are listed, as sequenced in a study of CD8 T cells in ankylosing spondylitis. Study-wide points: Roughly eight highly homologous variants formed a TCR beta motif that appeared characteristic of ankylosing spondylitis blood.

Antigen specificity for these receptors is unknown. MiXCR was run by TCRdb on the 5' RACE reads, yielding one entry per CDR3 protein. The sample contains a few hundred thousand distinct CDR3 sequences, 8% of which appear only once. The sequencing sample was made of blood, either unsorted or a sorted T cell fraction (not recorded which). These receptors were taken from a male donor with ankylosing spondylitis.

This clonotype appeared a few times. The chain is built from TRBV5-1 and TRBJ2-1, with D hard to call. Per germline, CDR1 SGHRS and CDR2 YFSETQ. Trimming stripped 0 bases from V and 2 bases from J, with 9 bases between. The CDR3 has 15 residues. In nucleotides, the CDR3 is TGCGCCAGCAGCTTGGAAGTCGGTACCTACAATGAGCAGTTCTTC. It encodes CASSLEVGTYNEQFF.

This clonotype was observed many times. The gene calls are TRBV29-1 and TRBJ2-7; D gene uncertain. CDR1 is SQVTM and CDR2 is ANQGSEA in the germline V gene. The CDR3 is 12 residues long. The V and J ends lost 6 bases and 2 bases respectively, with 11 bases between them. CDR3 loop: CSVGDTTYEQYF. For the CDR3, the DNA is TGCAGCGTAGGAGACACAACCTACGAGCAGTACTTC.

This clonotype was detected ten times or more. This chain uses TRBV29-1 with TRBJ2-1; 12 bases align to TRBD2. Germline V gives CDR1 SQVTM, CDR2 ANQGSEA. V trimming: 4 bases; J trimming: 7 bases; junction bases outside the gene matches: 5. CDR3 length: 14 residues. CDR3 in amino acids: CSVASGRVYNEQFF. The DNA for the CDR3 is TGCAGCGTTGCTAGCGGGAGGGTTTATAATGAGCAGTTCTTC.

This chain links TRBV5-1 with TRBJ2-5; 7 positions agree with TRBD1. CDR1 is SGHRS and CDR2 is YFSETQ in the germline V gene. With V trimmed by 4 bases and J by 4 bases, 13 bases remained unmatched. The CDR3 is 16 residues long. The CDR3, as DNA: TGCGCCAGCAGCGTAGCGACAGGGATGTTAGCAGAGACCCAGTACTTC. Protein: CASSVATGMLAETQYF.

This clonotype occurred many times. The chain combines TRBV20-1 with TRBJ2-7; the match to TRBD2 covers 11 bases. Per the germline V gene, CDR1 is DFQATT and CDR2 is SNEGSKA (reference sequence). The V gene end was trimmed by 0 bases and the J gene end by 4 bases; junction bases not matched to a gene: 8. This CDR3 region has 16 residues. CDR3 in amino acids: CSARERPGLAVYEQYF. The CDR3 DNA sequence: TGCAGTGCTAGAGAAAGACCGGGACTAGCGGTTTACGAGCAGTACTTC.

CDR3: CASSPTDYSYNEQFF. Here the CDR3 DNA reads TGCGCCAGCAGCCCGACAGACTACTCCTACAATGAGCAGTTCTTC. V and J are TRBV5-1 and TRBJ2-1; D might be TRBD1 or TRBD2, each matching 5 bases. V was clipped by 4 bases and J by 0 bases, with 11 bases between them. Germline values: CDR1 SGHRS, CDR2 YFSETQ. The CDR3 covers 15 residues.

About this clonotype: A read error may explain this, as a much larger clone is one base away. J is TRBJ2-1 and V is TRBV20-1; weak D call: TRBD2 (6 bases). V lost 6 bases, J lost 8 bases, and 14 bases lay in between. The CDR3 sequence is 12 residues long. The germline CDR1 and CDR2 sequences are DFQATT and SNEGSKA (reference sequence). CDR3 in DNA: TGCAGTGCCCACGGACTAAGAGATGAGCAGTTCTTC. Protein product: CSAHGLRDEQFF.

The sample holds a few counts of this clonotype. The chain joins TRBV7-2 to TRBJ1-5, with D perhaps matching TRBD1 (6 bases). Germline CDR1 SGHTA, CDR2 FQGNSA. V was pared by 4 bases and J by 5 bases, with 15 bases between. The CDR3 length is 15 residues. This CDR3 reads CASSSRGAGDQPQHF. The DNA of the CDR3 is TGTGCCAGCAGCTCACGGGGGGCCGGGGATCAGCCCCAGCATTTT.

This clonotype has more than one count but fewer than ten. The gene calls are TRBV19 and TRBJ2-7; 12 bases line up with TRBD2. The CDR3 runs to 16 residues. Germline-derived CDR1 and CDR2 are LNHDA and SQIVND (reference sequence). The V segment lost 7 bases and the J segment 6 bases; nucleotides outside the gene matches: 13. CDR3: CASKGPTSGSLFEQYF. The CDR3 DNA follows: TGTGCCAGTAAGGGGCCGACTAGCGGGAGTCTATTCGAGCAGTACTTC.

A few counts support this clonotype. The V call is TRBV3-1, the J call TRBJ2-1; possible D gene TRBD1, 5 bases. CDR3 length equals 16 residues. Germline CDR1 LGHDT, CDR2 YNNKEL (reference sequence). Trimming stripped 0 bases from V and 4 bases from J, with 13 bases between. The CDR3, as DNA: TGTGCCAGCAGCCAAGATCCCCAGGGATATTACAATGAGCAGTTCTTC. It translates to CASSQDPQGYYNEQFF.

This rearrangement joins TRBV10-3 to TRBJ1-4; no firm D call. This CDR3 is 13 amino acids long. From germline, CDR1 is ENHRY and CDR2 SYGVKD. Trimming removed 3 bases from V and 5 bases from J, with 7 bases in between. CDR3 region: CAISEQKNEKLFF. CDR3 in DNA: TGTGCCATCAGTGAACAGAAGAATGAAAAACTGTTTTTT.